This T cell receptor (beta chain) is from a study of T cell changes during pregnancy in multiple sclerosis. Sequencing used immunoSEQ multiplex PCR; TCRdb keeps in-frame clones, though not all of them. The table lists over 65,000 clones, approximately 93% of them singletons. This clone was recorded a few times. The ends lost 4 bases at V and 7 bases at J; junction bases unmatched: 8. Germline CDR1 reads SGHTA; CDR2 reads FQGNSA. The CDR3 length is 16 residues. This receptor was identified in a female donor with multiple sclerosis, enrolled in a pregnancy study. The starting material was peripheral blood, obtained in the first trimester of pregnancy. The V and J genes are TRBV7-2 and TRBJ2-7; 15 nucleotides align to TRBD2. The DNA for the CDR3 is TGTGCCAGCAGCTCGCCCGGGACTAGCGGGGGGAGGGAGCAGTACTTC. This gives the protein CASSSPGTSGGREQYF.